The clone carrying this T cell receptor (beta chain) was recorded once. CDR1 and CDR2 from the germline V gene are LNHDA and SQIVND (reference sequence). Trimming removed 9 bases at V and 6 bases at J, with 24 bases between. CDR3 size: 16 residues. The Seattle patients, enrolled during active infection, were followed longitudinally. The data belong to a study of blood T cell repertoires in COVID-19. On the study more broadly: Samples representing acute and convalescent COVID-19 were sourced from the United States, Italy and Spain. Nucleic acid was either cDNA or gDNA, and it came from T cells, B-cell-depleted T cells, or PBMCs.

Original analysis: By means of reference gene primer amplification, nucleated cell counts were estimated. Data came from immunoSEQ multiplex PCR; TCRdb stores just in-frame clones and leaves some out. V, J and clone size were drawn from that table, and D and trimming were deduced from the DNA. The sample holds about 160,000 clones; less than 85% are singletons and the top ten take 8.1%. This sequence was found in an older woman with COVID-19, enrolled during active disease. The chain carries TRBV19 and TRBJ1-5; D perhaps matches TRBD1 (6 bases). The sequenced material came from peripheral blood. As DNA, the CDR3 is TGTGCCAGCACAAATGGGGCGACAGGTTGGGGTCAGCCCCAGCATTTT. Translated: CASTNGATGWGQPQHF.